A single sample is the source of the 5 T cell receptor beta chains below, sequenced in a study of T cell repertoires in ileal Crohn's disease. Clones were sequenced by immunoSEQ multiplex PCR, and TCRdb holds only the in-frame ones, with some missing. The sample records over 2,000 clones, over 60% being singletons. Sequenced material: ileal tissue. The receptors originated from an adult with Crohn's disease.

CDR3 sequence (DNA): TGCGCCAGCAGCGCAGGAACACCTGGGGCCAACGTCCTGACTTTC. This translates into CASSAGTPGANVLTF. The gene calls are TRBV5-1 and TRBJ2-6; unclear D gene. Germline lookup yields CDR1 SGHRS and CDR2 YFSETQ. This CDR3 spans 15 amino acids. Deletions cut 4 bases from V and 2 bases from J, with 10 bases between.

V gene TRBV10-1 combines with J gene TRBJ1-4; D not resolved. V was shortened by 0 bases and J by 13 bases, with 9 bases between the two germline ends. The CDR3 is made up of 12 amino acids. Germline V CDR1 and CDR2: WNHNN, SYGVQD (reference sequence). The CDR3 region has the DNA TGCGCCAGCAGTGAGTCCCAACCCAGACTGTTTTTT. Its translation is CASSESQPRLFF.

This chain links TRBV6-5 with TRBJ2-1, with 12 bases fitting TRBD2. The CDR3 is made up of 15 amino acids. V was pared by 10 bases and J by 10 bases, with 14 bases of the junction left unmatched. In germline, CDR1 is MNHEY, CDR2 SVGAGI. CDR3 coding DNA: TGTGCCACCTGCGTTAGGGCTAGCGGGAGGGGCGAGCAGTTCTTC. It is translated as CATCVRASGRGEQFF.

By share of the sample, this clone is large. This chain joins TRBV9 and TRBJ2-1; 7 nucleotides align to TRBD1. The CDR3 contains 15 residues. From germline, CDR1 is SGDLS and CDR2 YYNGEE. V shed 4 bases and J 7 bases; nucleotides not matched to a gene: 11. For the CDR3, the DNA is TGTGCCAGCAGCCCAGGGGACAGAGCTTCTAATGAGCAGTTCTTC. It encodes CASSPGDRASNEQFF.

This chain links TRBV29-1 with TRBJ2-5; no clear D gene. In germline, CDR1 is SQVTM, CDR2 ANQGSEA. CDR3 length: 13 residues. Between the trimmed V and J ends, which lost 6 bases and 5 bases, there was a span of 16 bases. The CDR3 region is CSVAPAGPETQYF. CDR3 DNA sequence: TGCAGCGTCGCTCCAGCAGGTCCTGAGACCCAGTACTTC.